The 9 T cell receptor beta chains listed next were all sequenced from one sample in a study of beta chain features in type 1 diabetes. Study observations and caveats: Shortening that was moderate but significant affected the TCRB CDR3s of Type 1 diabetes patients in all four CD4+ subsets.

The sequenced template was cDNA made from the entire isolated RNA. Clones were read by immunoSEQ multiplex PCR, and TCRdb kept only the in-frame ones, dropping some. The sample has approximately 260,000 clones; less than 30% are singletons. What these receptors recognize is not known. The sample comprised naive CD4+ T cells from blood. The receptors here all came from a woman aged 25 to 39 with type 1 diabetes.

The V gene is TRBV10-3, the J gene TRBJ2-1; TRBD2 aligns across 10 bases. CDR1 is ENHRY, CDR2 SYGVKD, per germline. Trimming removed 6 bases from V and 8 bases from J; junction bases left unmatched: 10. The CDR3 is 15 residues long. The CDR3 nucleotides are TGTGCCATCAGGGGTAGCGGGAGGATCTCCCATGAGCAGTTCTTC. Translating gives CAIRGSGRISHEQFF.

This clone was observed a handful of times. The J gene is TRBJ1-2, the V gene TRBV4-1, with D perhaps matching TRBD1 (6 bases). Per the germline V gene, CDR1 is MGHRA and CDR2 is YSYEKL. The CDR3 length is 14 residues. The V end lost 2 bases, the J end lost 8 bases, and 15 bases lay between the germline ends. The CDR3 spells CASSQLRQAGGYTF. Written as DNA, the CDR3 is TGCGCCAGCAGCCAACTTCGACAGGCAGGGGGCTACACCTTC.

In its sample, this clone was seen a few times. The chain combines TRBV5-4 with TRBJ2-5; D is ambiguous. Germline assignment: CDR1 SGHNT and CDR2 YYREEE (reference sequence). V gave up 0 bases and J gave up 5 bases, with 8 bases separating them. The CDR3 sequence is 13 residues long. This chain's CDR3 is CASSLAVLETQYF. The CDR3 nucleotides read TGTGCCAGCAGCTTGGCGGTGCTTGAGACCCAGTACTTC.

V gene TRBV28 combines with J gene TRBJ1-2; 8 bases are shared with TRBD1. CDR1 and CDR2 (germline): MDHEN, SYDVKM. V lost 5 bases to trimming and J lost 5 bases; unmatched junction nucleotides: 13. The CDR3 extends over 16 amino acids. As DNA, the CDR3 is TGTGCCAGCAGTCCCAGGACAGGGATTCCGGGTTATGGCTACACCTTC. Its protein is CASSPRTGIPGYGYTF.

The chain uses TRBV28 and TRBJ2-5, with TRBD1 matching 8 bases. V shed 5 bases, J shed 4 bases, and the junction held 6 bases outside the gene matches. CDR3 length: 14 residues. Germline CDR1 is MDHEN and CDR2 is SYDVKM. This CDR3 reads CASSPQTGVETQYF. CDR3 coding DNA: TGTGCCAGCAGTCCGCAGACAGGGGTAGAGACCCAGTACTTC.

V gene TRBV15 combines with J gene TRBJ1-1, with D maybe TRBD1 (5 bases). Germline values: CDR1 LNHNV, CDR2 YYDKDF (reference sequence). This CDR3 is built from 14 residues. The V and J ends lost 5 bases and 6 bases respectively, with 16 bases between them. This CDR3 is CATSGPRVYAEAFF. The CDR3 DNA reads TGTGCCACCAGCGGCCCCAGGGTGTATGCTGAAGCTTTCTTT.

A few counts support this clone. This chain uses TRBV10-3 with TRBJ1-2; the D is unclear. V was clipped by 6 bases and J by 0 bases, with 11 bases between them. CDR1 is ENHRY and CDR2 is SYGVKD in the germline V gene. The CDR3 is 14 residues long. CDR3 protein: CAIRADGANYGYTF. The CDR3, as DNA: TGTGCCATCAGAGCGGACGGAGCTAACTATGGCTACACCTTC.

This clone was counted only a few times. The chain is built from TRBV6-1 and TRBJ2-5; 9 bases align to TRBD2. V was pared by 6 bases and J by 1 base, with 6 bases of the junction left unmatched. Germline assignment: CDR1 MNHNS and CDR2 SASEGT. The length of the CDR3 is 15 residues. Here the CDR3 DNA reads TGTGCCAGCAGGGGACTAGCAGAGCCCCAAGAGACCCAGTACTTC. This codes for CASRGLAEPQETQYF.

The V call is TRBV7-9, the J call TRBJ1-5; 7 bases map to TRBD1. This CDR3 is 15 amino acids long. From germline, CDR1 is SEHNR and CDR2 FQNEAQ (reference sequence). V lost 5 bases and J lost 6; bases outside the gene matches: 10. CDR3 protein: CASSPTGATGQPQHF. The CDR3 DNA sequence: TGTGCCAGCAGCCCAACAGGGGCAACAGGTCAGCCCCAGCATTTT. Full variable domain (outside the CDR3, taken from reference TRBV7-9 and TRBJ1-5): DTGVSQNPRHKITKRGQNVTFRCDPISEHNRLYWYRQTLGQGPEFLTYFQNEAQLEKSRLLSDRFSAERPKGSFSTLEIQRTEQGDSAMYLCASSPTGATGQPQHFGDGTRLSIL.